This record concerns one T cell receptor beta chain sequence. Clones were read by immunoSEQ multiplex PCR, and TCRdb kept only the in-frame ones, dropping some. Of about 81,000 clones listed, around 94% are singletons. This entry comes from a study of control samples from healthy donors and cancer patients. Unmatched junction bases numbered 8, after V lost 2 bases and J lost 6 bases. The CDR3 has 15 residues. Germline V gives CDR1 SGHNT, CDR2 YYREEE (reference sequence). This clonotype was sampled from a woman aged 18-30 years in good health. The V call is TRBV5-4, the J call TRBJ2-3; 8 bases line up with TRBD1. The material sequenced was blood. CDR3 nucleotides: TGTGCCAGCAGCTTCTCGGACAGGGTAGACGATACGCAGTATTTT. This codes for CASSFSDRVDDTQYF.